The clone carrying this TCR beta chain was found many times. Its antigen remains unidentified. These data belong to a study of T cells in Graves' hyperthyroidism and ophthalmopathy. Isolation of PBMCs was performed on 8.5 to 10 ml fresh peripheral blood. Study results and limitations: Blood shared most expanded thyroid clonotypes above 0.001. A 13 V-J model separated ophthalmopathy from stable hyperthyroidism. The model foresaw ophthalmopathy a median approximately 6.3 months prior to onset.

This CDR3 comprises 13 residues. Per germline, CDR1 SNHLY and CDR2 FYNNEI. Between the trimmed V and J ends, which lost 3 bases and 6 bases, there was a span of 11 bases. RNA transcripts served as the template for amplifying TCR beta CDR3 regions. The HTBI set primed first-round TCR CDR3 RT-PCR. In TCRdb, the multiplex PCR reads were re-called with MiXCR into one record per CDR3 protein. This table has hundreds of thousands of distinct CDR3 sequences, less than 15% appearing once. The sequence derives from a woman younger than 30 with Graves' hyperthyroidism. Sequenced: blood. J is TRBJ1-2 and V is TRBV2, with D maybe TRBD1 (5 bases). Here the CDR3 reads CASSDRAGHGYTF. CDR3 DNA: TGTGCCAGCAGTGATAGGGCAGGGCATGGCTACACCTTC.